The rows below give T cell receptor beta chains drawn from one sample of a study of shared clonotypes between healthy human individuals. Clones were read by immunoSEQ multiplex PCR, and TCRdb kept only the in-frame ones, dropping some. Among about 1 million clones listed, roughly 80% were seen once. Sample: memory CD4+ T cells sorted from blood. The receptor source for this set is a man aged 18 to 30 in good health. Each CDR3 is given without its conserved first and last residue. The D gene is left open where the match is weak.

D gene: NA; J gene: TRBJ1-2; V gene: TRBV11-2; CDR3 protein: ASSLVTGGYT
D gene: NA; J gene: TRBJ1-1; V gene: TRBV6-5; CDR3 protein: AVSTRLKGSQAF
D gene: TRBD2; J gene: TRBJ2-2; V gene: TRBV19; CDR3 protein: ASSPGLAPGELF
D gene: TRBD1; J gene: TRBJ2-3; V gene: TRBV5-1; CDR3 protein: ASSLEGQGRGDTQY
D gene: TRBD1; J gene: TRBJ1-2; V gene: TRBV6-5; CDR3 protein: ASSPGTANYGYT
D gene: TRBD1; J gene: TRBJ1-3; V gene: TRBV18; CDR3 protein: ASSPPEGAPLGNTIY
D gene: NA; J gene: TRBJ1-2; V gene: TRBV29-1; CDR3 protein: SALGARSNYGYT
D gene: TRBD1; J gene: TRBJ2-5; V gene: TRBV18; CDR3 protein: ASSPPNRGETQY
D gene: TRBD2; J gene: TRBJ2-1; V gene: TRBV9; CDR3 protein: ASSVGSGSFYNEQF
D gene: TRBD2; J gene: TRBJ2-7; V gene: TRBV7-6; CDR3 protein: ASSGGTSGYEQY